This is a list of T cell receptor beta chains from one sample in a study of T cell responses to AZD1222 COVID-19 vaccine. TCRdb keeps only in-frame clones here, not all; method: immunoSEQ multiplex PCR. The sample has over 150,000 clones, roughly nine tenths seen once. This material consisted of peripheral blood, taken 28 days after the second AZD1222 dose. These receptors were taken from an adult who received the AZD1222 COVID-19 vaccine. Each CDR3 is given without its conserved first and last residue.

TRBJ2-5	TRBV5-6	ASSGPQGPGDQETQY
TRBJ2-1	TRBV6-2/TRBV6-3	ASSSRGSSYNEQF
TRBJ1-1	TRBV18	ASSPDLGGTEAF
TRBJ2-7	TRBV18	ASSLIHYEQY
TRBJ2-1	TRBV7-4	ASSYNRLADNEQF
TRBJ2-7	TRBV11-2	ASSPIGSESSYEQY
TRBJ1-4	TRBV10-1	ATRPGGLF
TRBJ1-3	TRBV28	ASTSGNTIY
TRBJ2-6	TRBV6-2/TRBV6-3	ASSLTGTGSSGANVLT
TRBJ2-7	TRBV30	ACTATSSYEQY
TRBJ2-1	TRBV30	AWSKGLAGVRDEQF
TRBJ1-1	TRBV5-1	ASSGNLNTEAF
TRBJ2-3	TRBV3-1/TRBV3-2	ASSLRDRSSDTQY
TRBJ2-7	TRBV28	ASSLDGYEQY
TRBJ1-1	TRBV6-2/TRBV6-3	ASSSQGTLTEAF
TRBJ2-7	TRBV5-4	ASSRGGTYEQY
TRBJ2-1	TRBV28	ASSLGGPYNEQF
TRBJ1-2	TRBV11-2	ASSLGSGFGYT
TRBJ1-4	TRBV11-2	ASSPIRGRRDKLF
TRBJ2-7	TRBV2	ASSDYGAYGYEQY
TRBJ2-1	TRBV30	AWSVSLGNEQF
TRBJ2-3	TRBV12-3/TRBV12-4	ASSPRTADTQY
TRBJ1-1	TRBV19	ASSLGQIAF
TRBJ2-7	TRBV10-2	ASSDGGAYEQY
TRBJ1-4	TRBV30	AWDRGRGEKLF
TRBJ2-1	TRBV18	ASSPGRLTNEQF
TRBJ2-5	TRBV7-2	ASSWGLAGETQY
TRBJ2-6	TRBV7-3	ASSPLGPSGANVLT
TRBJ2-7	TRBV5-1	ASSAGQGRHEQY
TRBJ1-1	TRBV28	ASSFQGNTEAF
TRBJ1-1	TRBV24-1	ATSDYRGQAF
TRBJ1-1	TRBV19	ASSKQGLVNTEAF
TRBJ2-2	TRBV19	ASRLQGSTGELF
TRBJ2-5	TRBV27	ASSFIGEGETQY
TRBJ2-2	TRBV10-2	ASSLGANTGELF
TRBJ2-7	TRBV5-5	ASSLRDSIYEQY
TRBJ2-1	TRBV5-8	ASSLGRQGGVNEQF
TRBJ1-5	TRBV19	ASRGEGNQPQH
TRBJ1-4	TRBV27	ASSLDRVTEKLF
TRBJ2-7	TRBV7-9	ASSLAGGGYEQY
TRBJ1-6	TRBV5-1	ASSLAPGGAYNSPLH
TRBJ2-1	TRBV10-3	ATEYSSGTNNEQF
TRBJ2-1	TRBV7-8	ASSSWRDVNEQF
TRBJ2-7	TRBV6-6	ASGLSYEQY
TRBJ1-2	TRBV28	ASSLRDRGRYGYT
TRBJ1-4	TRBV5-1	ASSGSPVEKLF
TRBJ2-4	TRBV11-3	ASSLRDGSKNIQY
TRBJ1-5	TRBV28	ASFRDFNQPQH
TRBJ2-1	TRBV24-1	ATADGSKNEQF